This T cell receptor (beta chain) was obtained from a study of tumour-infiltrating T cells in Burkitt lymphoma (dated by TCRdb to 2020 to 2021). Looking at the study overall: The Burkitt lymphoma cohort included around 82 patients and covered every epidemiological subtype of the disease. TCR repertoire data were compared against clinical outcome, and productive clonality predicted overall survival and progression-free survival independently of established prognostic factors such as age at diagnosis. The paper's findings and limits, for the study overall: Numerous Burkitt lymphoma patients were found to share several public clonotypes, a finding suggesting shared tumour neoantigen selection that is absent from diffuse large B-cell lymphoma.

Libraries came from the immunoSEQ multiplex PCR assay. The clones in this table, taken by TCRdb from immuneACCESS, are in-frame only. Not every clone is retained; where verified, under half of the shortfall comes from an unresolved V gene, and the cause of the rest is unknown. The sample contains 43,000 or so clones, around 30% of them found a single time. 2.9% of the sample lies in the top ten. Regarding this clone: It lacks a known antigen. No per-base quality is available; no much larger clone lies one base away.

The CDR3, cysteine through phenylalanine, is 15 amino acids long. The CDR3 DNA has 45 bases and is translated from base 1. The V and J ends are trimmed by 0 bases and 1 base, leaving 10 bases between them. From a lookup of the germline V gene, CDR1 and CDR2 are SGHRS and YFSETQ. The chain uses TRBV5-1 and TRBJ2-5; no D gene can be assigned with confidence. Sequenced: tumor tissue. This TCR derives from a human donor with Burkitt lymphoma. CDR3 sequence: CASSLVVRTQETQYF. Read as DNA, the sequence is TGCGCCAGCAGCTTGGTAGTCCGAACCCAAGAGACCCAGTACTTC.